The rows below give T cell receptor beta chains drawn from one sample of a study of T-cell reconstitution after alpha-beta-depleted transplantation in children. TCRdb passed the PCR reads through MiXCR, listing each CDR3 protein once. Here the sample spans about a million distinct CDR3 sequences, about 30% being singletons. The input for sequencing was PBMCs, mostly from graft donor cells, taken 360 days after TCRalphabeta/CD19-depleted stem cell transplant. Receptor source: a boy in the first two years of life who had a stem cell transplant for SCID, so the T cells may come from the graft donor. Each CDR3 is given with its conserved first and last residue. The D gene is left open where the match is weak. Size values are once, few and many counts, or a class for expanded clones, and some rows have none.

clone_size: .
j_call: TRBJ2-1
v_call: TRBV24-1
d_call: TRBD2
cdr3_length: 16
cdr3_nt: TGTGCCACCAGTGCCGCGGGACTAGCGTCTGGTGGTGAGCAGTTCTTC
cdr3_aa: CATSAAGLASGGEQFF

clone_size: .
j_call: TRBJ1-3
v_call: TRBV5-1
d_call: .
cdr3_length: 15
cdr3_nt: TGCGCCAGCCGCTTGGACGGTAGCTCTGGAAACACCATATATTTT
cdr3_aa: CASRLDGSSGNTIYF

clone_size: many
j_call: TRBJ1-4
v_call: TRBV20-1
d_call: .
cdr3_length: 10
cdr3_nt: TGCAGTGCTAGCGGGGAAAAACTGTTTTTT
cdr3_aa: CSASGEKLFF

clone_size: .
j_call: TRBJ2-5
v_call: TRBV5-1
d_call: .
cdr3_length: 12
cdr3_nt: TGCGCCAGCAGCACTAGATGGGAGACCCAGTACTTC
cdr3_aa: CASSTRWETQYF

clone_size: .
j_call: TRBJ2-1
v_call: TRBV29-1
d_call: .
cdr3_length: 13
cdr3_nt: TGCAGCGTTCACGGAGGGGGCGGCAATGAGCAGTTCTTC
cdr3_aa: CSVHGGGGNEQFF

clone_size: few
j_call: TRBJ2-7
v_call: TRBV28
d_call: .
cdr3_length: 16
cdr3_nt: TGTGCCAGCAGTTTCAAGCCTTTTTGGGCGACCTACGAGCAGTACTTC
cdr3_aa: CASSFKPFWATYEQYF

clone_size: .
j_call: TRBJ1-5
v_call: TRBV12-3/TRBV12-4
d_call: TRBD1
cdr3_length: 17
cdr3_nt: TGTGCCAGCACTGCCGGGTGGCACAGGGGCTCGGACCAGCCCCAGCATTTT
cdr3_aa: CASTAGWHRGSDQPQHF

clone_size: .
j_call: TRBJ2-1
v_call: TRBV7-9
d_call: .
cdr3_length: 14
cdr3_nt: TGTGCCAGCAGCTTAGGGTATCTCGGCAATGAGCAGTTCTTC
cdr3_aa: CASSLGYLGNEQFF

clone_size: .
j_call: TRBJ1-4
v_call: TRBV7-6
d_call: TRBD1
cdr3_length: 14
cdr3_nt: TGTGCCAGCAGCTCGGCCGGGACAGGGGAAAAACTGTTTTTT
cdr3_aa: CASSSAGTGEKLFF

clone_size: few
j_call: TRBJ2-5
v_call: TRBV2
d_call: .
cdr3_length: 15
cdr3_nt: TGTGCCAGCACCACACAGGGAAGGCTCCAAGAGACCCAGTACTTC
cdr3_aa: CASTTQGRLQETQYF

clone_size: .
j_call: TRBJ1-1
v_call: TRBV3-1
d_call: .
cdr3_length: 13
cdr3_nt: TGTGCCAGCAGCCAAGAACAGAACACTGAAGCTTTCTTT
cdr3_aa: CASSQEQNTEAFF

clone_size: .
j_call: TRBJ2-2
v_call: TRBV2
d_call: .
cdr3_length: 14
cdr3_nt: TGTGCCAGCTTACAGTTCGCGAACACCGGGGAGCTGTTTTTT
cdr3_aa: CASLQFANTGELFF

clone_size: few
j_call: TRBJ2-3
v_call: TRBV20-1
d_call: TRBD2
cdr3_length: 15
cdr3_nt: TGCAGTCCCGAGGTAGCGGGGGGGCGGAGGGATACGCAGTATTTT
cdr3_aa: CSPEVAGGRRDTQYF

clone_size: .
j_call: TRBJ1-1
v_call: TRBV18
d_call: .
cdr3_length: 17
cdr3_nt: TGTGCCAGCTCAGGCGGCAGCCCGGCGGGTCCGAACACTGAAGCTTTCTTT
cdr3_aa: CASSGGSPAGPNTEAFF

clone_size: many
j_call: TRBJ2-2
v_call: TRBV7-2
d_call: TRBD1
cdr3_length: 16
cdr3_nt: TGTGCCAGCACCATAGGGACAGGGAAGAACACCGGGGAGCTGTTTTTT
cdr3_aa: CASTIGTGKNTGELFF

clone_size: few
j_call: TRBJ2-5
v_call: TRBV20-1
d_call: .
cdr3_length: 10
cdr3_nt: TGCAGTGCTAGGATGGAGACCCAGTACTTC
cdr3_aa: CSARMETQYF

clone_size: few
j_call: TRBJ2-5
v_call: TRBV5-6
d_call: .
cdr3_length: 13
cdr3_nt: TGTGCCAGCAGCTTGGAGCAGTGGGAGACCCAGTACTTC
cdr3_aa: CASSLEQWETQYF

clone_size: .
j_call: TRBJ2-5
v_call: TRBV19
d_call: .
cdr3_length: 15
cdr3_nt: TGTGCCGGACCTACACCAGATCAATATCAAGAGACCCAGTACTTC
cdr3_aa: CAGPTPDQYQETQYF

clone_size: .
j_call: TRBJ2-1
v_call: TRBV5-1
d_call: .
cdr3_length: 15
cdr3_nt: TGCGCCAGCGGCCCACGGGGGAGCTCCTACAATGAGCAGTTCTTC
cdr3_aa: CASGPRGSSYNEQFF

clone_size: few
j_call: TRBJ2-3
v_call: TRBV15
d_call: .
cdr3_length: 18
cdr3_nt: TGTGCCACCAGCAGAGATCCTCCTCCCCGGGGAAGCACAGATACGCAGTATTTT
cdr3_aa: CATSRDPPPRGSTDTQYF

clone_size: few
j_call: TRBJ1-3
v_call: TRBV7-9
d_call: .
cdr3_length: 16
cdr3_nt: TGTGCCAGCAGCTTAAGAGTCCCTATATCTGGAAACACCATATATTTT
cdr3_aa: CASSLRVPISGNTIYF

clone_size: many
j_call: TRBJ2-3
v_call: TRBV20-1
d_call: .
cdr3_length: 13
cdr3_nt: TGCAGTGCTAGCCGGGGGAGCACAGATACGCAGTATTTT
cdr3_aa: CSASRGSTDTQYF

clone_size: .
j_call: TRBJ2-3
v_call: TRBV6-1
d_call: TRBD1
cdr3_length: 14
cdr3_nt: TGTGCCAGCAGTGACAGGGGGCCGACAGATACGCAGTATTTT
cdr3_aa: CASSDRGPTDTQYF

clone_size: .
j_call: TRBJ2-3
v_call: TRBV18
d_call: TRBD2
cdr3_length: 15
cdr3_nt: TGTGCCAGCTCTCCAGGGAGGGCCGGACGGGATACGCAGTATTTT
cdr3_aa: CASSPGRAGRDTQYF

clone_size: .
j_call: TRBJ1-1
v_call: TRBV4-1
d_call: .
cdr3_length: 17
cdr3_nt: TGCGCCAGCAGCCAGTTGACAGGACCTTTTATGAACACTGAAGCTTTCTTT
cdr3_aa: CASSQLTGPFMNTEAFF

clone_size: .
j_call: TRBJ2-1
v_call: TRBV7-9
d_call: TRBD1
cdr3_length: 15
cdr3_nt: TGTGCCAGCAGCGATCGACAGGGCTCCTACAATGAGCAGTTCTTC
cdr3_aa: CASSDRQGSYNEQFF

clone_size: few
j_call: TRBJ2-3
v_call: TRBV7-8
d_call: TRBD2
cdr3_length: 15
cdr3_nt: TGTGCCAGCAGCCAGAGCGGGGTCCGCACAGATACGCAGTATTTT
cdr3_aa: CASSQSGVRTDTQYF

clone_size: few
j_call: TRBJ2-1
v_call: TRBV9
d_call: TRBD1
cdr3_length: 14
cdr3_nt: TGTGCCAGCAGCGGACAGGGGTTATACAGTGAGCAGTTCTTC
cdr3_aa: CASSGQGLYSEQFF

clone_size: few
j_call: TRBJ2-5
v_call: TRBV5-1
d_call: .
cdr3_length: 17
cdr3_nt: TGCGCCAGCAGCCCGTTGGGAACGGCAGGGATGCAAGAGACCCAGTACTTC
cdr3_aa: CASSPLGTAGMQETQYF

clone_size: .
j_call: TRBJ1-5
v_call: TRBV20-1
d_call: .
cdr3_length: 13
cdr3_nt: TGCAGTGCGAGGCCGACGGGCAATCAGCCCCAGCATTTT
cdr3_aa: CSARPTGNQPQHF

clone_size: .
j_call: TRBJ2-1
v_call: TRBV12-5
d_call: .
cdr3_length: 13
cdr3_nt: TGTGCTAGTGGTTCCTCCGAGGTATATGAGCAGTTCTTC
cdr3_aa: CASGSSEVYEQFF

clone_size: .
j_call: TRBJ2-2
v_call: TRBV7-9
d_call: .
cdr3_length: 14
cdr3_nt: TGTGCCAGCAGCCCAGTAGGCGGAACCGGGGAGCTGTTTTTT
cdr3_aa: CASSPVGGTGELFF

clone_size: few
j_call: TRBJ2-1
v_call: TRBV7-8
d_call: .
cdr3_length: 16
cdr3_nt: TGTGCCAGCAGCATAAGCCCGGGGAGCTCCTACAATGAGCAGTTCTTC
cdr3_aa: CASSISPGSSYNEQFF

clone_size: few
j_call: TRBJ1-4
v_call: TRBV4-2
d_call: .
cdr3_length: 12
cdr3_nt: TGTGCCAGCAGGGGCAGTAATGAAAAACTGTTTTTT
cdr3_aa: CASRGSNEKLFF

clone_size: .
j_call: TRBJ2-1
v_call: TRBV5-1
d_call: TRBD1
cdr3_length: 15
cdr3_nt: TGCGCCAGCAGCTTGGAGGGGGCCGGCTACAATGAGCAGTTCTTC
cdr3_aa: CASSLEGAGYNEQFF

clone_size: .
j_call: TRBJ1-2
v_call: TRBV6-5
d_call: .
cdr3_length: 15
cdr3_nt: TGTGCCAGCAGTTCCCTAACAGGGAATTACTATGGCTACACCTTC
cdr3_aa: CASSSLTGNYYGYTF

clone_size: once
j_call: TRBJ1-1
v_call: TRBV5-1
d_call: .
cdr3_length: 16
cdr3_nt: TGCGCCAGCAGCTTGTCGACGGCGGGATTGAACACTGAAGCTTTCTTT
cdr3_aa: CASSLSTAGLNTEAFF

clone_size: .
j_call: TRBJ2-5
v_call: TRBV20-1
d_call: .
cdr3_length: 13
cdr3_nt: TGCAGTACATCCGGGCCCCCGAGGGAAACCCAGTACTTC
cdr3_aa: CSTSGPPRETQYF

clone_size: .
j_call: TRBJ2-7
v_call: TRBV9
d_call: .
cdr3_length: 14
cdr3_nt: TGTGCCAGCAGCACCGGGGACTTTTTCTACGAGCAGTACTTC
cdr3_aa: CASSTGDFFYEQYF

clone_size: .
j_call: TRBJ2-5
v_call: TRBV11-2
d_call: .
cdr3_length: 14
cdr3_nt: TGTGCCAGCAGCTTTTTGGCAGGGAGAGAGACCCAGTACTTC
cdr3_aa: CASSFLAGRETQYF

clone_size: .
j_call: TRBJ2-7
v_call: TRBV6-1
d_call: TRBD2
cdr3_length: 13
cdr3_nt: TGTGCCAGAGGACTAGCCAGGTTGTACGAGCAGTACTTC
cdr3_aa: CARGLARLYEQYF

clone_size: few
j_call: TRBJ2-1
v_call: TRBV5-1
d_call: TRBD2
cdr3_length: 17
cdr3_nt: TGCGCCAGCAGCTTGGCCTACCCCCGGGGGGGCTACAATGAGCAGTTCTTC
cdr3_aa: CASSLAYPRGGYNEQFF

clone_size: few
j_call: TRBJ2-3
v_call: TRBV30
d_call: .
cdr3_length: 13
cdr3_nt: TGTGCCTGGAGCTCGGAGATCCGAGATACGCAGTATTTT
cdr3_aa: CAWSSEIRDTQYF

clone_size: .
j_call: TRBJ1-5
v_call: TRBV30
d_call: TRBD1
cdr3_length: 14
cdr3_nt: TGTGCCTGGAGTGTAGGACAGGGCGTTCAGCCCCAGCATTTT
cdr3_aa: CAWSVGQGVQPQHF

clone_size: few
j_call: TRBJ2-1
v_call: TRBV12-3/TRBV12-4
d_call: TRBD2
cdr3_length: 16
cdr3_nt: TGTGCCAGCAGTCCTAGGGGACTAGCGGGGGTTGATGAGCAGTTCTTC
cdr3_aa: CASSPRGLAGVDEQFF